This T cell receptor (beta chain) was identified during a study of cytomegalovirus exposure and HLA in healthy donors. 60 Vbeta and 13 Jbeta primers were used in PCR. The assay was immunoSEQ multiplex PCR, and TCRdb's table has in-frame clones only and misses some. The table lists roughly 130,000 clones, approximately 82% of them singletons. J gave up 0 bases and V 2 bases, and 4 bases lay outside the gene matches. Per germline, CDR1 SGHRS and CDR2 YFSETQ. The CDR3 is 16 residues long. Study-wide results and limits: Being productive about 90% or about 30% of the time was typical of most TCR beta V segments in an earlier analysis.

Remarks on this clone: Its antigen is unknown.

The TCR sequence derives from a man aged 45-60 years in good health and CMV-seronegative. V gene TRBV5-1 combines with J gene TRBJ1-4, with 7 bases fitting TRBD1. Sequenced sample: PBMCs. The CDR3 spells CASSFGQAATNEKLFF. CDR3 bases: TGCGCCAGCAGCTTCGGACAGGCTGCAACTAATGAAAAACTGTTTTTT.